The rows below give T cell receptor beta chains drawn from one sample of a study of shared clonotypes between healthy human individuals. The table came from immunoSEQ multiplex PCR; TCRdb's copy has only in-frame clones and leaves some out. The repertoire holds some 1 million clones, 75% seen once, with over 1.3% in the top ten. Sequences were obtained from memory CD4+ T cells sorted from blood. These receptors were obtained from a man between 18 and 29 years old in good health. Both conserved end residues are part of each CDR3. A D gene is named only where the DNA matches it firmly. Clone size is given for some rows only: seen once, a few or many times, or a class if the clone is expanded.

j_call	v_call	clone_size	d_call	cdr3_nt	cdr3_aa
TRBJ1-1	TRBV10-3	.	.	TGTGCCATTCAGGGGCTGGACACTGAAGCTTTCTTT	CAIQGLDTEAFF
TRBJ1-2	TRBV2	.	.	TGTGCCAGCACTGAACAGGGCAACTATGGCTACACCTTC	CASTEQGNYGYTF
TRBJ2-2	TRBV6-5	.	.	TGTGCCAGCATGTTCGTGGGACTGAACACCGGGGAGCTGTTTTTT	CASMFVGLNTGELFF
TRBJ2-5	TRBV15	.	.	TGTGCCACCACCCTGTGGAGGGGCCAAGAGACCCAGTACTTC	CATTLWRGQETQYF
TRBJ1-1	TRBV10-3	once	TRBD1	TGTGCCACAAGCTTCGGGACAGAGAACACTGAAGCTTTCTTT	CATSFGTENTEAFF
TRBJ1-1	TRBV7-3	.	.	TGTGCCAGCAGCTTAACTGGGGGCGCGGGGACTGAAGCTTTCTTT	CASSLTGGAGTEAFF
TRBJ1-5	TRBV4-1	.	.	TGCGCCAGCAGCCCCGGGGGGTTCGGTCAGCCCCAGCATTTT	CASSPGGFGQPQHF
TRBJ1-1	TRBV7-2	once	.	TGTGCCAGCAGTTTTTCGCCCACTGAAGCTTTCTTT	CASSFSPTEAFF
TRBJ1-1	TRBV30	.	.	TGTGCCTGGACTACAGGTAGTCGAAGTACTGAAGCTTTCTTT	CAWTTGSRSTEAFF
TRBJ1-2	TRBV5-1	.	.	TGCGCCAGCAGCTCGTCGGGGGCGAGGAGGAATGGCTACACCTTC	CASSSSGARRNGYTF
TRBJ2-1	TRBV10-3	.	TRBD2	TGTGCCATCAGTGAGACTAGCGGGGACAATGAGCAGTTCTTC	CAISETSGDNEQFF
TRBJ2-3	TRBV12-5	.	.	TGTGCTAGTGGGTCAGGGACAGATACGCAGTATTTT	CASGSGTDTQYF
TRBJ1-1	TRBV7-8	.	TRBD1	TGTGCCAGCAGCTTTCGGAGGACAGGGAGAACTGAAGCTTTCTTT	CASSFRRTGRTEAFF
TRBJ1-5	TRBV5-1	once	.	TGCGCCAGCAGCTTCGACATGAATCAGCCCCAGCATTTT	CASSFDMNQPQHF
TRBJ1-1	TRBV18	.	.	TGTGCCAGCTCACCCCTTCCAGCGAACACTGAAGCTTTCTTT	CASSPLPANTEAFF
TRBJ2-4	TRBV5-4	few	.	TGTGCCAGCAGCCCCTGGGGTAGCGGCAAAAACATTCAGTACTTC	CASSPWGSGKNIQYF
TRBJ2-5	TRBV6-1	.	.	TGTGCCAGCAGTGAAGTCCGGACCCAGTACTTC	CASSEVRTQYF
TRBJ2-7	TRBV18	.	.	TGTGCCAGCTCCGCATTGGTAAGCTACGAGCAGTACTTC	CASSALVSYEQYF
TRBJ1-3	TRBV6-6	.	.	TGTGCCAGCATTAGAGGACAATTTGGTTCCGGAAACACCATATATTTT	CASIRGQFGSGNTIYF
TRBJ2-2	TRBV28	.	.	TGTGCCAGCAGTCCCCTGGGCACCTACACCGGGGAGCTGTTTTTT	CASSPLGTYTGELFF
TRBJ1-5	TRBV28	.	TRBD1	TGTGCCAGCAGTAGGACAGGTAGCAATCAGCCCCAGCATTTT	CASSRTGSNQPQHF
TRBJ1-5	TRBV19	.	.	TGTGCCAGTGGGGTGGATCTATATCAGCCCCAGCATTTT	CASGVDLYQPQHF
TRBJ1-4	TRBV2	.	.	TGTGCCAGCAGTGGAACAGGGTTGACTAATGAAAAACTGTTTTTT	CASSGTGLTNEKLFF
TRBJ2-5	TRBV9	.	TRBD1	TGTGCCAGCAGCTACAGGGGAGAGTGGGAGACCCAGTACTTC	CASSYRGEWETQYF
TRBJ2-2	TRBV11-2	.	.	TGTGCCAGCAGCTCGGGCCCCACCGGGGAGCTGTTTTTT	CASSSGPTGELFF
TRBJ2-3	TRBV6-5	.	.	TGTGCCAGCAGCCCTGACGCGAGCACAGATACGCAGTATTTT	CASSPDASTDTQYF
TRBJ2-7	TRBV19	few	TRBD2	TGTGCCAGTCCGCCCACCCGGACTAGCGTGATTACCTACGAGCAGTACTTC	CASPPTRTSVITYEQYF
TRBJ1-6	TRBV6-1	.	.	TGTGCCAGCAGTGAAGCGGGTGGAGTCTCACCCCTCCACTTT	CASSEAGGVSPLHF
TRBJ1-6	TRBV7-2	few	.	TGTGCCAGCAGCTTAATCAGTCGGGGTAATTCACCCCTCCACTTT	CASSLISRGNSPLHF
TRBJ2-5	TRBV5-1	.	TRBD2	TGCGCCAGCAGCCCAGGACTAGCGGGGGCCGAAGAGACCCAGTACTTC	CASSPGLAGAEETQYF
TRBJ1-2	TRBV11-2	.	TRBD1	TGTGCCAGCAGCTTAGTCGGGGGACAGGGTTGGTATGGCTACACCTTC	CASSLVGGQGWYGYTF
TRBJ1-5	TRBV27	.	.	TGTGCCAGCAGTTCCTGGAGCAATCAGCCCCAGCATTTT	CASSSWSNQPQHF
TRBJ1-6	TRBV28	.	.	TGTGCCAGCAACTGGTCAAGACAGTATAATTCACCCCTCCACTTT	CASNWSRQYNSPLHF
TRBJ2-1	TRBV6-6	.	.	TGTGCCAGCAGTCCTTCAAACATCAATGAGCAGTTCTTC	CASSPSNINEQFF
TRBJ2-3	TRBV14	.	TRBD2	TGTGCCAGCAGCCGTAGCGGGAGAGGCACAGATACGCAGTATTTT	CASSRSGRGTDTQYF
TRBJ1-6	TRBV18	.	.	TGTGCCAGCTCTTCAAGGGTTGGTGGTAATTCACCCCTCCACTTT	CASSSRVGGNSPLHF
TRBJ2-1	TRBV18	.	TRBD2	TGTGCCAGCTCACCACAGGGACTAGCGGCGAGCAATGAGCAGTTCTTC	CASSPQGLAASNEQFF